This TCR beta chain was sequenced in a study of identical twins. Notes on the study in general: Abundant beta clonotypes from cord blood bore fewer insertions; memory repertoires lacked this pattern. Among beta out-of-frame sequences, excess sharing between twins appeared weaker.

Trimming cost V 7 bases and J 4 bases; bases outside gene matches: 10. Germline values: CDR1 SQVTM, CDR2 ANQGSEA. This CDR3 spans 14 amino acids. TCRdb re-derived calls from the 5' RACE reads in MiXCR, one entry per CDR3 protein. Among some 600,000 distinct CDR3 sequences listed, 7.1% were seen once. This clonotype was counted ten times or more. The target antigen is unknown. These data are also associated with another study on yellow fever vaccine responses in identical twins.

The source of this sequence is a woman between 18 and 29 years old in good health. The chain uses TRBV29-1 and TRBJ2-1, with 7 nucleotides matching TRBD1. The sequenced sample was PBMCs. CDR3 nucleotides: TGCAGCGCCACCCGGGACAGACTATACAATGAGCAGTTCTTC. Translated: CSATRDRLYNEQFF.